The source of this T cell receptor (beta chain) is a study of T cell repertoires in ileal Crohn's disease (dated by TCRdb to between 2018 and 2021). Regarding the study in general: Median disease duration was approximately 8.3 years, and 30% to 45% of patients were identified as active smokers at the time of surgery. Postoperative therapy was given to about half of the patients, with thiopurines administered to roughly twelve patients and anti-TNF agents administered to approximately 17 patients. The study sequenced 171 mucosal samples from around 52 patients, taken at several locations on the surgical specimen and at postoperative endoscopy. A prospective multicentre cohort supplied the roughly 57 Crohn's disease patients whose TCR repertoires were analysed. M6 samples consisted of neoterminal ileum biopsies collected during postoperative colonoscopy. The study was conducted in parallel with a multicentre cohort built to find predictors of early endoscopic recurrence after ileocolonic resection. Every patient underwent surgery because of a complication, which was stricturing disease in around 61% of cases and penetrating disease in roughly 39%. Endoscopic postoperative recurrence was defined as a Rutgeerts score above i0.

For commercial TCRB immunosequencing, around 0.5 micrograms of biopsy DNA were submitted for each sample. Adaptive Biotechnology amplified the CDR3 regions from genomic DNA with a two-step multiplex PCR designed to control amplification bias. Primers for every V and J gene segment were used in the first PCR, and barcodes and Illumina adapters were added in the second PCR. CDR3 libraries were sequenced using an Illumina instrument. In the authors' own workflow: Analysis combined the vendor-provided pipelines with custom analysis of raw data in R/Bioconductor under R version 3.3.0. Clonality, which ranges from 0 to 1, was calculated as the inverse of the normalised Shannon entropy across all productive clones. The repertoire share taken up by the top 100 clones defined high-frequency clones, and only clones that passed a 95% confidence test were kept. Overlap between samples was measured with the Morisita-Horn index, while repertoire diversity was measured with the Simpson index. This immuneACCESS table, as held by TCRdb, lists in-frame sequences with V and J called but not all clones. Of the missing ones, under half trace to an unresolved V gene in checked studies; the others have no known cause. From that table come the V and J calls and clone size; the DNA was used to work out D and trimming. The sample profile shows 4,000 or so clones; less than 85% of them were found once. The ten largest make up around 14% of the sample.

Read against the paper, the sample's time point label means: neoterminal ileum biopsy at postoperative endoscopy, about 6 months after surgery. Eligible patients were adults with ileal or ileocolonic Crohn's disease who had an indication for ileocolonic resection. Whole ileal mucosal biopsies were stored frozen at -80°C before DNA extraction. Genomic DNA was extracted from frozen whole biopsies with a TRizol-based method and quantified on a NanoDrop 2000 spectrophotometer. In the germline V gene, CDR1 corresponds to MDHEN and CDR2 to SYDVKM. From the cysteine through the phenylalanine, the CDR3 covers 15 amino acids. Only the CDR3 DNA is retained, 45 bases long and in frame from the first base. The junction carries 16 bases between V and J, which are trimmed by 3 bases and 10 bases respectively. About this clone itself: The antigen it recognizes is unknown. The record has no base qualities; no much larger clone is one base away.

Summary of the overall study and its limitations: Postoperative endoscopy timing varied within the first year after surgery, with a median delay of around seven months. More high-frequency clones were carried by sorted CD8 T cells than by CD4 T cells, suggesting that mucosal expansions were mainly CD8. A significantly higher proportion of clonal expansions was observed in active smokers at surgery than in non-smokers (approximately 26% vs 17%, p=0.02). Mucosal CD4 and CD8 T cells were sorted and sequenced only in a subgroup of patients, the size of which was not stated. Higher percentages of high-frequency clones at the time of surgery were linked to endoscopic recurrence, and every patient with clonality above 26.8% (18/57) had recurrence.

This clonotype was obtained from an adult with Crohn's disease. The sample consisted of ileal tissue. The chain is encoded by TRBV28 joined to TRBJ1-6; tentative D gene TRBD1, with 6 bases matching. This receptor has the CDR3 CASSFSRGGGSPLHF. The nucleotides are TGTGCCAGCAGTTTCTCAAGGGGGGGTGGATCACCCCTCCACTTT.